What follows are 32 T cell receptor beta chains derived from one specimen sequenced in a study of human CD8 memory T cell subsets. Production of TCR beta libraries used UMI-labeled 5' RACE as the method. Each CDR3 protein gets one entry in TCRdb, which reprocessed the 5' RACE reads and gives no DNA. Its table records thousands of distinct CDR3 sequences. TPEX cells were exhausted-like CCR7+ PD-1+ TIGIT+ early memory CD8+ T cells. Sequencing input: CD8+ T cells from PBMCs. Every receptor here comes from a human donor in good health.

The chain recombines TRBV2 with TRBJ2-1; TCRdb gives TRBD2 as the D gene, but with no DNA this cannot be confirmed. CDR3 length: 16 residues. Germline-derived CDR1 and CDR2 are SNHLY and FYNNEI. The CDR3 region is CASSEGTSGSGNEQFF.

The V and J genes are TRBV15 and TRBJ2-1. Germline V CDR1 and CDR2: LNHNV, YYDKDF (reference sequence). The CDR3 has 13 amino acids. This CDR3 reads CATSRASYNEQFF.

The chain links TRBV27 to TRBJ2-7. The CDR3 sequence is 16 residues long. Per germline, CDR1 MNHEY and CDR2 SMNVEV (reference sequence). The CDR3 region is CASSRNAGRTSYEQYF.

CDR3 in amino acids: CASSPRSRDEQYF. The V call is TRBV7-9, the J call TRBJ2-7; without DNA, the TCRdb call of TRBD1 cannot be checked. From germline, CDR1 is SEHNR and CDR2 FQNEAQ (reference sequence). The CDR3 runs to 13 residues.

The rearrangement uses TRBV19 and TRBJ2-3; checking the TCRdb D call of TRBD2 is not possible without DNA. The germline V gene has CDR1 LNHDA and CDR2 SQIVND (reference sequence). The CDR3 runs 16 residues. The CDR3 here is CASSFAVAGSTDTQYF.

V gene TRBV4-1 combines with J gene TRBJ2-5; TCRdb returns TRBD1, unconfirmable since there is no DNA. The CDR3 runs to 15 residues. Germline V lookup: CDR1 MGHRA, CDR2 YSYEKL. CDR3 sequence: CASSQSNRDQETQYF.

The chain joins TRBV20-1 to TRBJ2-1; the D gene TCRdb calls, TRBD1, cannot be checked with no DNA. Looked up from germline, CDR1 is DFQATT and CDR2 is SNEGSKA (reference sequence). The CDR3 sequence is 15 residues long. The CDR3 sequence is CSARGGFSLVYEQFF.

This clonotype is classed as medium-sized (0.01 to 0.1%) by frequency. The chain couples TRBV20-1 to TRBJ2-7. Germline-derived CDR1 and CDR2 are DFQATT and SNEGSKA (reference sequence). This CDR3 contains 15 residues. The CDR3 here is CSARDPTKSAAEQYF.

The CDR3 reads CASSEADIAGGYNEQFF. The V gene is TRBV2, the J gene TRBJ2-1; the TRBD2 assignment by TCRdb is unverifiable without DNA. Germline-derived CDR1 and CDR2 are SNHLY and FYNNEI. CDR3 length equals 17 residues. Complete variable domain (other parts from reference TRBV2 and TRBJ2-1): EPEVTQTPSHQVTQMGQEVILRCVPISNHLYFYWYRQILGQKVEFLVSFYNNEISEKSEIFDDQFSVERPDGSNFTLKIRSTKLEDSAMYFCASSEADIAGGYNEQFFGPGTRLTVL.

The chain couples TRBV29-1 to TRBJ2-7; the D call of TRBD2 rests on TCRdb alone, since no DNA is present to check it. This CDR3 is 15 amino acids long. CDR1 is SQVTM and CDR2 is ANQGSEA in the germline V gene. The CDR3 is CSVELADSSRHEQYF.

The rearrangement links TRBV27 to TRBJ1-1. The CDR3 runs to 14 residues. The germline CDR1 and CDR2 sequences are MNHEY and SMNVEV (reference sequence). CDR3 protein: CASSFGGSRAEAFF.

This chain uses TRBV10-3 with TRBJ2-3; TCRdb indicates TRBD2, and absent DNA this call remains unverified. CDR3 length: 19 amino acids. From germline, CDR1 is ENHRY and CDR2 SYGVKD. CDR3: CAISESVELRTTYTDTQYF.

The rearrangement joins TRBV27 to TRBJ1-4. Germline assignment: CDR1 MNHEY and CDR2 SMNVEV (reference sequence). The CDR3 contains 15 residues. CDR3 sequence: CASSLSGGPNEKLFF. Drawing the rest from reference TRBV27 and TRBJ1-4, the complete variable domain is EAQVTQNPRYLITVTGKKLTVTCSQNMNHEYMSWYRQDPGLGLRQIYYSMNVEVTDKGDVPEGYKVSRKEKRNFPLILESPSPNQTSLYFCASSLSGGPNEKLFFGSGTQLSVL.

CDR3 loop: CASSASSIAGELFF. V gene TRBV25-1 combines with J gene TRBJ2-2; TCRdb lists TRBD2, though no DNA is available to test this call. The CDR3 has 14 amino acids. Germline V gives CDR1 MGHDK, CDR2 SYGVNS.

V is TRBV7-3 and J is TRBJ2-3; lacking DNA, the TRBD1 call made by TCRdb goes unchecked. CDR1 and CDR2 from the germline V gene are SGHTA and FQGTGA. The length of the CDR3 is 14 residues. The CDR3 is CASSRGQSTDTQYF. Based on the CDR3 plus reference TRBV7-3 and TRBJ2-3, the full variable domain is GAGVSQTPSNKVTEKGKYVELRCDPISGHTALYWYRQSLGQGPEFLIYFQGTGAADDSGLPNDRFFAVRPEGSVSTLKIQRTERGDSAVYLCASSRGQSTDTQYFGPGTRLTVL.

The genes are TRBV20-1 and TRBJ2-1. Per germline, CDR1 DFQATT and CDR2 SNEGSKA (reference sequence). CDR3 size: 14 residues. The CDR3 sequence is CSARSPGLLSEQFF.

The CDR3 loop reads CASSLAGGYEQYF. V gene TRBV7-9 combines with J gene TRBJ2-7. CDR3 length equals 13 residues. Germline CDR1 reads SEHNR; CDR2 reads FQNEAQ (reference sequence).

The V and J genes are TRBV7-9 and TRBJ2-7. The CDR3 is made up of 12 amino acids. Germline lookup yields CDR1 SEHNR and CDR2 FQNEAQ (reference sequence). CDR3 residues: CASSLVAYEQYF.

This clonotype is medium-sized by frequency. The rearrangement joins TRBV11-2 to TRBJ2-3; TCRdb outputs TRBD2, but without DNA this stays unchecked. The germline gives CDR1 SGHAT, CDR2 FQNNGV. The CDR3 spans 19 residues. CDR3: CASSLDEGLAGDVTDTQYF.

This CDR3 is CASTLGLAGDYPVTDTQYF. The rearrangement uses TRBV6-2 or TRBV6-3 and TRBJ2-3; there is no DNA to check the TCRdb D call of TRBD2. CDR1 MNHEY and CDR2 SVGEGT come from the germline V gene. This CDR3 contains 19 residues.

This chain links TRBV5-4 with TRBJ1-2; TCRdb's assignment of TRBD1 cannot be checked, as there is no DNA. The CDR3 runs to 15 residues. CDR1 and CDR2 (germline): SGHNT, YYREEE (reference sequence). CDR3 sequence reads: CASTPQGTANYGYTF.

The CDR3 sequence is CASSLARLGWAKNIQYF. The chain carries TRBV7-8 and TRBJ2-4. Germline lookup yields CDR1 SGHVS and CDR2 FQNEAQ. The CDR3 extends over 17 amino acids. Full variable domain (rest looked up from reference TRBV7-8 and TRBJ2-4): GAGVSQSPRYKVAKRGQDVALRCDPISGHVSLFWYQQALGQGPEFLTYFQNEAQLDKSGLPSDRFFAERPEGSVSTLKIQRTQQEDSAVYLCASSLARLGWAKNIQYFGAGTRLSVL.

The V call is TRBV12-3 or TRBV12-4, the J call TRBJ2-7; TCRdb's assignment of TRBD1 cannot be checked, as there is no DNA. The CDR3 extends over 14 amino acids. CDR3: CASSLGQVGYEQYF.

The chain links TRBV28 to TRBJ2-7; as DNA is missing, the TRBD1 call by TCRdb cannot be tested. The CDR3 is 15 residues long. The V gene's germline CDR1 is MDHEN and CDR2 SYDVKM. CDR3 loop: CASSLRQGARPEQYF. The whole variable domain, remainder taken from reference TRBV28 and TRBJ2-7, is DVKVTQSSRYLVKRTGEKVFLECVQDMDHENMFWYRQDPGLGLRLIYFSYDVKMKEKGDIPEGYSVSREKKERFSLILESASTNQTSMYLCASSLRQGARPEQYFGPGTRLTVT.

J is TRBJ2-2 and V is TRBV7-3; no DNA is available, so the TRBD1 call from TCRdb remains unchecked. Germline CDR1 SGHTA, CDR2 FQGTGA. The CDR3 consists of 14 residues. The CDR3 sequence is CASAAVPYTGELFF.

The V call is TRBV24-1, the J call TRBJ2-3; the TCRdb D gene call, TRBD2, has no DNA to confirm it. Germline V gene lookup returns CDR1 KGHDR and CDR2 SFDVKD. The length of the CDR3 is 16 residues. The CDR3 here is CATSDRLAGAPDTQYF.

The CDR3 loop is CMAHGLSGGYTF. This chain joins TRBV20-1 and TRBJ1-2; TCRdb's D call, TRBD1, is unchecked because there is no DNA. The CDR3 is 12 amino acids. Germline CDR1 and CDR2: DFQATT and SNEGSKA (reference sequence).

This chain links TRBV3-1 with TRBJ1-2. This CDR3 has 17 amino acids. Germline V gene sequence: CDR1 LGHDT, CDR2 YNNKEL (reference sequence). CDR3 protein: CASSQDLGGGSFYGYTF. Based on the CDR3 plus reference TRBV3-1 and TRBJ1-2, the full variable domain is DTAVSQTPKYLVTQMGNDKSIKCEQNLGHDTMYWYKQDSKKFLKIMFSYNNKELIINETVPNRFSPKSPDKAHLNLHINSLELGDSAVYFCASSQDLGGGSFYGYTFGSGTRLTVV.

The CDR3 reads CATSSASGVYNEQFF. The chain joins TRBV15 to TRBJ2-1; absent DNA, TCRdb's TRBD2 call cannot be checked. There are 15 residues in the CDR3. The germline CDR1 and CDR2 sequences are LNHNV and YYDKDF (reference sequence).

This sequence joins TRBV19 and TRBJ2-7. Germline lookup yields CDR1 LNHDA and CDR2 SQIVND (reference sequence). This CDR3 has 13 amino acids. The CDR3 loop is CASSIAETYEQYF.

This chain links TRBV11-2 with TRBJ2-7. There are 12 residues in the CDR3. The germline V gene encodes CDR1 SGHAT and CDR2 FQNNGV. The CDR3 sequence is CASSLPSYEQYF. The entire variable domain, with the rest obtained from reference TRBV11-2 and TRBJ2-7, is as follows: EAGVAQSPRYKIIEKRQSVAFWCNPISGHATLYWYQQILGQGPKLLIQFQNNGVVDDSQLPKDRFSAERLKGVDSTLKIQPAKLEDSAVYLCASSLPSYEQYFGPGTRLTVT.

The V and J genes are TRBV12-3 or TRBV12-4 and TRBJ2-7. This CDR3 contains 14 residues. CDR3: CASSPTTMGSEQYF.